The source of this TCR beta chain is a study of cytotoxic CD8 clonotypes in ibrutinib-treated CLL. This CDR3 comprises 15 residues. The V end lost 7 bases, the J end lost 0 bases, and 17 bases lay between the germline ends. Germline V gene data show CDR1 as SQVTM and CDR2 as ANQGSEA. Data came from immunoSEQ multiplex PCR; TCRdb stores just in-frame clones and leaves some out. The data contain about 300,000 clones, more than 70% of them singletons. Sequencing used PBMCs, obtained at disease progression, from a patient treated with ibrutinib. The chain is built from TRBV29-1 and TRBJ2-3, with D possibly matching TRBD2 (5 bases). The origin of this receptor is a human donor with chronic lymphocytic leukemia. The CDR3 region is CSASGKTISTDTQYF. In DNA, the CDR3 is TGCAGCGCCTCCGGGAAAACTATTAGCACAGATACGCAGTATTTT.